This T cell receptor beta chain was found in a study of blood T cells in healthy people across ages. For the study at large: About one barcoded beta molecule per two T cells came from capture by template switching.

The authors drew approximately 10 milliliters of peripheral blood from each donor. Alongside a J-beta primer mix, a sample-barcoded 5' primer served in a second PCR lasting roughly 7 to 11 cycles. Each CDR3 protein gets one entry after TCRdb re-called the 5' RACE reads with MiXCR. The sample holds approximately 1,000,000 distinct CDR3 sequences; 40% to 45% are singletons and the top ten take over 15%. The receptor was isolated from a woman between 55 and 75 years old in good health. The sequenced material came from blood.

The CDR3 spells CSASESRGETQYF. The CDR3 DNA reads TGCAGTGCTAGCGAATCAAGGGGGGAGACCCAGTACTTC. The genes are TRBV20-1 and TRBJ2-5, with D tentatively TRBD1 (6 bases). Per the germline V gene, CDR1 is DFQATT and CDR2 is SNEGSKA (reference sequence). V lost 3 bases and J lost 5, with 13 bases in between. The CDR3 consists of 13 residues.